The 12 T cell receptor beta chains below come from one sample, sequenced in a study of cytomegalovirus exposure and HLA in healthy donors. Sequencing used immunoSEQ multiplex PCR; TCRdb keeps in-frame clones, though not all of them. Here the sample spans roughly 140,000 clones, around nine tenths being singletons. The source material was PBMCs. The receptors were gathered from a woman aged 18-35 years in good health and CMV-seropositive.

The chain has TRBV6-4 and TRBJ2-3; 7 nucleotides match TRBD2. This CDR3 contains 14 residues. The germline V gene encodes CDR1 MRHNA and CDR2 SNTAGT. Losses at the gene ends were 4 bases for V and 1 base for J; bases not matched to a gene: 2. The CDR3 DNA follows: TGTGCCAGCAGTGCCCTAGCGGGCACAGATACGCAGTATTTT. It codes for CASSALAGTDTQYF.

The V call is TRBV6-6, the J call TRBJ2-7; maybe TRBD2 (6 bases). The V end was cut by 5 bases, the J end by 0 bases, with 11 bases between. The CDR3 sequence is 14 residues long. Germline CDR1 MNHNY, CDR2 SVGAGI (reference sequence). CDR3 residues: CASSVTGASYEQYF. The CDR3 nucleotides are TGTGCCAGCAGTGTAACGGGAGCCTCCTACGAGCAGTACTTC.

This clone came up once. V gene TRBV19 combines with J gene TRBJ1-5; 7 bases agree with TRBD1. The germline gives CDR1 LNHDA, CDR2 SQIVND (reference sequence). The junction had 11 bases not matched to a gene; V was cut back by 0 bases and J by 6 bases. This CDR3 spans 17 amino acids. The CDR3 here is CASSIEPTGTHTQPQHF. As DNA, the CDR3 is TGTGCCAGTAGTATAGAACCGACAGGGACCCACACTCAGCCCCAGCATTTT. Filled out from reference TRBV19 and TRBJ1-5, the complete variable domain reads DGGITQSPKYLFRKEGQNVTLSCEQNLNHDAMYWYRQDPGQGLRLIYYSQIVNDFQKGDIAEGYSVSREKKESFPLTVTSAQKNPTAFYLCASSIEPTGTHTQPQHFGDGTRLSIL.

This clone has only a few counts. The V and J genes are TRBV2 and TRBJ2-7, with TRBD2 matching over 13 bases. Trimming at V came to 6 bases and at J to 4 bases, leaving 6 bases not matched to a gene. The CDR3 loop spans 15 amino acids. The V gene's germline CDR1 is SNHLY and CDR2 FYNNEI. The CDR3 loop is CASRELLAGGYEQYF. The DNA of the CDR3 is TGTGCCAGCAGGGAACTACTAGCGGGAGGGTACGAGCAGTACTTC.

This clone has only one observation. The chain has TRBV11-3 and TRBJ2-7, with 8 positions matching TRBD2. The V and J ends lost 5 bases and 0 bases, in that order; junction bases with no gene match: 9. Germline loops: CDR1 SGHNT, CDR2 YENEEA. The CDR3 has 16 residues. The CDR3 loop is CASSPRSGSSSYEQYF. In DNA form, the CDR3 reads TGTGCCAGCAGCCCGCGAAGCGGGAGCAGCTCCTACGAGCAGTACTTC.

This rearrangement joins TRBV4-1 to TRBJ2-1, with TRBD2 matching over 16 bases. The germline V gene encodes CDR1 MGHRA and CDR2 YSYEKL. V lost 4 bases, J lost 8 bases, and 5 bases stayed unmatched. The CDR3 extends over 16 amino acids. CDR3 nucleotide sequence: TGCGCCAGCAGCCGGGGGACTAGCGGGAGGGCCCATGAGCAGTTCTTC. This sequence encodes CASSRGTSGRAHEQFF.

The gene calls are TRBV9 and TRBJ2-5; 7 bases are a match to TRBD2. The CDR3 runs 17 residues. Germline CDR1 SGDLS, CDR2 YYNGEE. Trimming cost V 1 base and J 5 bases; bases outside gene matches: 14. The CDR3 DNA is TGTGCCAGCAGCGTAAGCGTAGGCCTAGCGGCAGGCGAGACCCAGTACTTC. Protein sequence: CASSVSVGLAAGETQYF.

The genes are TRBV18 and TRBJ2-1; TRBD2 matches at 9 bases. Trimming took 3 bases from V and 9 from J; bases not matched to a gene: 12. CDR3 size: 16 residues. The germline V gene encodes CDR1 KGHSH and CDR2 LQKENI. CDR3 DNA sequence: TGTGCCAGCTCACCTGGGGCGGGAGGGAGCCCGGGTGAGCAGTTCTTC. It translates to CASSPGAGGSPGEQFF.

The V gene is TRBV6-7, the J gene TRBJ2-7; weak D call: TRBD1 (6 bases). TRBV6-7 is an ORF, and what it does is uncertain. V lost 5 bases and J 3 bases, leaving 17 bases between the germline ends. This CDR3 spans 15 amino acids. The DNA for the CDR3 is TGTGCCAGCAGTAGAACCAGGGACATCGGCTACGAGCAGTACTTC. Protein product: CASSRTRDIGYEQYF.

The V and J genes are TRBV7-2 and TRBJ2-5; 13 bases align to TRBD2. This CDR3 comprises 16 residues. CDR1 and CDR2 (germline): SGHTA, FQGNSA. Trimming removed 1 base from V and 2 bases from J; junction bases left unmatched: 1. CDR3 DNA: TGTGCCAGCAGCTTAGGACTAGCGGGAGGTCAAGAGACCCAGTACTTC. Protein: CASSLGLAGGQETQYF.

This chain joins TRBV6-6 and TRBJ2-6; the D gene is possibly TRBD1 (5 bases). CDR1 MNHNY and CDR2 SVGAGI come from the germline V gene (reference sequence). The CDR3 spans 16 residues. V was clipped by 6 bases and J by 2 bases, with 14 bases between them. The CDR3 region has the DNA TGTGCCAGCAGGACGGCAAGGGGTGCTGGGGCCAACGTCCTGACTTTC. It codes for CASRTARGAGANVLTF.

The table lists this clone with a few counts. The chain recombines TRBV9 with TRBJ2-6, with a tentative D call TRBD1 (6 bases). Germline assignment: CDR1 SGDLS and CDR2 YYNGEE. The length of the CDR3 is 16 residues. The V gene lost 0 bases and the J gene lost 3 bases, with 10 bases spanning the gap. In DNA, the CDR3 is TGTGCCAGCAGCGTAGCTACAGGGAATGGGGCCAACGTCCTGACTTTC. As protein: CASSVATGNGANVLTF.